The present T cell receptor beta chain was sequenced within a study of blood T cell repertoires in COVID-19. In the original workflow: Using reference gene primer amplification, nucleated cell counts were estimated. Produced via immunoSEQ multiplex PCR; TCRdb's table is partial and in-frame only. That table is the source of V, J and clone size, and D and trimming were worked out from the DNA. The data hold 110,000 to 150,000 clones, with roughly four fifths observed a single time. V lost 0 bases to trimming and J lost 6 bases, with 8 bases between them. CDR3 length: 13 residues. Germline V gene sequence: CDR1 SGDLS, CDR2 YYNGEE.

The sequencing sample was made of peripheral blood. V and J are TRBV9 and TRBJ2-3; no clear D. The sequence was collected from a human donor in a cohort sampled during active COVID-19. The CDR3 protein is CASSVVVEDTQYF. The CDR3 nucleotides read TGTGCCAGCAGCGTAGTTGTGGAGGATACGCAGTATTTT.